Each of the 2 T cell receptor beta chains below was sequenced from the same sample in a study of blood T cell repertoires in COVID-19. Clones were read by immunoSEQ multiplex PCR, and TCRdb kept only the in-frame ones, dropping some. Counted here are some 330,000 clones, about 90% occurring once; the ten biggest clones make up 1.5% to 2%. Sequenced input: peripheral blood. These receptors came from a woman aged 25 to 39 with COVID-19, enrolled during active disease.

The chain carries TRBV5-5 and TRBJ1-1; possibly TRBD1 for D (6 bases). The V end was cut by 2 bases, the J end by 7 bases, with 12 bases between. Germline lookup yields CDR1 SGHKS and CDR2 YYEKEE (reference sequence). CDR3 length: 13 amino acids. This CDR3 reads CASSLQGDGEAFF. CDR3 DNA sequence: TGTGCCAGCAGCTTACAGGGTGACGGTGAAGCTTTCTTT.

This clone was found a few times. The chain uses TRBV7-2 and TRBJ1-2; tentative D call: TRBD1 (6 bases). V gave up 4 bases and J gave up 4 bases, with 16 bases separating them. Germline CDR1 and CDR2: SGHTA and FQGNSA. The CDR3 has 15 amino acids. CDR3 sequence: CASSYVGAGAYGYTF. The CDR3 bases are TGTGCCAGCAGCTATGTCGGGGCGGGGGCCTATGGCTACACCTTC.